This T cell receptor beta chain was documented in a study of CD8+CD57+ T cells in acquired aplastic anemia. Study-wide findings and caveats: Approximately 27 CD8+ CDR3 sequences occurred in both the patients and the controls.

Template material for TCR beta VDJ and CDR3 profiling consisted of genomic DNA. TCRdb fed the reads into MiXCR, producing one record per CDR3 protein. The sample has roughly 200,000 distinct CDR3 sequences, roughly three fifths seen once; the top ten hold about 39%. Only a few counts were recorded for this clonotype. What it binds is unknown. Selection for sequencing was limited to patients who had shown CD8+CD57+ cell expansion by flow cytometry. Per germline, CDR1 SGDLS and CDR2 YYNGEE. With 0 bases removed from V and 4 bases from J, the gap between germline ends came to 9 bases. There are 14 residues in the CDR3.

The chain recombines TRBV9 with TRBJ2-3; D remains ambiguous. The specimen sequenced was sorted CD4+, CD8+, or CD8+CD57+ T cells (not recorded which) from PBMCs. This TCR came from a human donor with aplastic anemia. The CDR3 protein is CASSVGAPPDTQYF. In DNA, the CDR3 is TGTGCCAGCAGCGTAGGGGCACCACCAGATACGCAGTATTTT.